The T cell receptor (beta chain) under discussion was sequenced for a study of T cell responses to AZD1222 COVID-19 vaccine. A note on this clone: Its antigen is unidentified.

Assay: immunoSEQ multiplex PCR; the TCRdb copy retains only in-frame clones and omits some. The repertoire holds tens of thousands of clones, less than 90% seen once, with 15% to 20% in the top ten. Trimming left V 1 base short and J 6 bases short, with 4 bases between. Germline CDR1 and CDR2: SGHTA and FQGNSA. CDR3 length equals 12 residues. General study findings and limits: Spike was spanned by vaccine-associated CD4 TCRs, with dominance at 160-218 and 743-854.

This specimen was peripheral blood, taken on day 0 of AZD1222 vaccination. The source is an adult in good health. The genes are TRBV7-2 and TRBJ2-1; unclear D gene. The CDR3: CASSLVANEQFF. The CDR3 DNA reads TGTGCCAGCAGCTTAGTCGCCAATGAGCAGTTCTTC.